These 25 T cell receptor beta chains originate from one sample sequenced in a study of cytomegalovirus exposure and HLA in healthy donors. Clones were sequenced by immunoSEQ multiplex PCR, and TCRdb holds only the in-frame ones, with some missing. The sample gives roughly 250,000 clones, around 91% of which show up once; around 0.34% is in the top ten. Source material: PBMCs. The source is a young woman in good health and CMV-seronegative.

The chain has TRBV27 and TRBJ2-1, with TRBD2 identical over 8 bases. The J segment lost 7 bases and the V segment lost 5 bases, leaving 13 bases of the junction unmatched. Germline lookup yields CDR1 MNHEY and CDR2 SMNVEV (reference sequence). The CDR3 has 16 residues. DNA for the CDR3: TGTGCCAGCAGTCAGCCCGGACTAGCAATCCGGAATGAGCAGTTCTTC. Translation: CASSQPGLAIRNEQFF.

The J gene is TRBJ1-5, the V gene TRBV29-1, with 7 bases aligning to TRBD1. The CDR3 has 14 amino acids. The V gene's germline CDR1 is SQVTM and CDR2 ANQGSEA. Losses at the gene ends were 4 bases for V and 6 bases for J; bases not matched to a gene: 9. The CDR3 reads CSVVVRDSSQPQHF. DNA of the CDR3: TGCAGCGTTGTCGTTAGGGACAGCTCTCAGCCCCAGCATTTT.

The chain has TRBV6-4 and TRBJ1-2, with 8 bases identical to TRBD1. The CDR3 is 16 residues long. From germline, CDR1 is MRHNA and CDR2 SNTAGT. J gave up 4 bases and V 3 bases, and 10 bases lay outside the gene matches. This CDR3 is CASSETWGQESYGYTF. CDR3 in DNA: TGTGCCAGCAGTGAAACTTGGGGACAGGAGAGCTATGGCTACACCTTC.

Here the CDR3 DNA reads TGTGCCAGCTCACCACCATCCGGGACATACTTTGGCTACACCTTC. This translates into CASSPPSGTYFGYTF. The J gene is TRBJ1-2, the V gene TRBV18, with D possibly being TRBD1 (6 bases). The CDR3 is 15 residues long. Trimming left V 0 bases short and J 7 bases short, with 15 bases between. CDR1 KGHSH and CDR2 LQKENI come from the germline V gene.

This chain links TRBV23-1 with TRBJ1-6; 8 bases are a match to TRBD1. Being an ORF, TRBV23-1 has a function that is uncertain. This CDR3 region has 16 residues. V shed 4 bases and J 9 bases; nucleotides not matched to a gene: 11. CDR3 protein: CASSLGRTGLGSPLHF. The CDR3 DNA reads TGCGCCAGCAGTCTAGGGAGGACAGGGTTGGGTTCACCCCTCCACTTT.

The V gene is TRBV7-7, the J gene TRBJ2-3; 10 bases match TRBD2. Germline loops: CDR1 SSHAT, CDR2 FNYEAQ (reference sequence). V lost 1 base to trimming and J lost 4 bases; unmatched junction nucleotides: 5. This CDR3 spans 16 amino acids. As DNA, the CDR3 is TGTGCCAGCAGCTTAGGAGCGGGGGGGCCGTCAGATACGCAGTATTTT. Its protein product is CASSLGAGGPSDTQYF.

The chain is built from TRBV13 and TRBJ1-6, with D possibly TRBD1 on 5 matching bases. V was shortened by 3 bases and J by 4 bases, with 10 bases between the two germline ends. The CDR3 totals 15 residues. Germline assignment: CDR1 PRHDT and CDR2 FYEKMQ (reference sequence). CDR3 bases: TGTGCCAGCAGCTTCCAGGAGGGGTATAATTCACCCCTCCACTTT. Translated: CASSFQEGYNSPLHF.

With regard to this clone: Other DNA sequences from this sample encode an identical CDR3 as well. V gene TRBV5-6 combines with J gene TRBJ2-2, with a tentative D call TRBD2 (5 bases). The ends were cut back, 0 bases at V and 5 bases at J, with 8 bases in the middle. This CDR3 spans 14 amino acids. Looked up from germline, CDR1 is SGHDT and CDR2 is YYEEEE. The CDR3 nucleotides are TGTGCCAGCAGCTTGGGAGGGATAACCGGGGAGCTGTTTTTT. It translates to CASSLGGITGELFF.

The CDR3 here is CASSAQLQGYGYTF. As DNA, the CDR3 is TGTGCCAGCAGCGCCCAACTACAGGGTTATGGCTACACCTTC. V and J are TRBV9 and TRBJ1-2; a weak D match, TRBD1 (6 bases). This CDR3 is 14 amino acids long. V lost 3 bases, J lost 5 bases, and 14 bases lay in between. CDR1 is SGDLS and CDR2 is YYNGEE in the germline V gene.

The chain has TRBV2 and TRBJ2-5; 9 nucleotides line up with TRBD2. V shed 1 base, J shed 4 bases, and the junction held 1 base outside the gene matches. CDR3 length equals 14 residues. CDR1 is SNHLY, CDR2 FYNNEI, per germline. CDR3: CASSEEAGGETQYF. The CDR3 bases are TGTGCCAGCAGTGAAGAAGCGGGGGGAGAGACCCAGTACTTC.

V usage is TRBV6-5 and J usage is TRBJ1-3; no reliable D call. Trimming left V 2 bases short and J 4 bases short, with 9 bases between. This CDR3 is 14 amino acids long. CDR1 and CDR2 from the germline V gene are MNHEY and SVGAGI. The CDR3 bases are TGTGCCAGCAGTTACGAGGGCGCGGGAAACACCATATATTTT. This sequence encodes CASSYEGAGNTIYF.

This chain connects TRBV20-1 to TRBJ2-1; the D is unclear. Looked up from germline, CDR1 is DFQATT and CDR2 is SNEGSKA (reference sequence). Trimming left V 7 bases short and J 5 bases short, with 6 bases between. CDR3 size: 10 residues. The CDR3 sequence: CSEYHNEQFF. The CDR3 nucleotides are TGCAGTGAATATCACAATGAGCAGTTCTTC.

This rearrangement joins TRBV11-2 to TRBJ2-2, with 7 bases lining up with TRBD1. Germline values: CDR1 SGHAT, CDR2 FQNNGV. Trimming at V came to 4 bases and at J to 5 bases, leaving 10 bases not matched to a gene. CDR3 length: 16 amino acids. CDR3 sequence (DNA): TGTGCCAGCAGCTCCTTGACAGGGCTACTAACCGGGGAGCTGTTTTTT. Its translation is CASSSLTGLLTGELFF.

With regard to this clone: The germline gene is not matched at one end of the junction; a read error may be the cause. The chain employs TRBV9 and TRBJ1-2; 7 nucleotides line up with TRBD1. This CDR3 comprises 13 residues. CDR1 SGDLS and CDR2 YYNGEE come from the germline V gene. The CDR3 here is CASSVGVGGTVDF. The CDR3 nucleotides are TGTGCCAGCAGCGTAGGGGTTGGAGGGACAGTCGACTTC.

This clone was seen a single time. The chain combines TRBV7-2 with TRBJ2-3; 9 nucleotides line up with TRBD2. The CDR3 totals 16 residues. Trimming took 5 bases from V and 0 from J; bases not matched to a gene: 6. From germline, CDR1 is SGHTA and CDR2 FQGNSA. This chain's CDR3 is CASSGGLAGSTDTQYF. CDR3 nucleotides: TGTGCCAGCAGCGGGGGACTAGCAGGGAGCACAGATACGCAGTATTTT.

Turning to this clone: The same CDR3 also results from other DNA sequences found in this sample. The CDR3 region is CASSFLSTDTQYF. Written as DNA, the CDR3 is TGTGCCAGCAGTTTTCTCAGCACAGATACGCAGTATTTT. V is TRBV27 and J is TRBJ2-3; D not certain. Germline-derived CDR1 and CDR2 are MNHEY and SMNVEV (reference sequence). The V gene lost 3 bases and the J gene lost 0 bases, with 4 bases spanning the gap. The CDR3 is made up of 13 amino acids.

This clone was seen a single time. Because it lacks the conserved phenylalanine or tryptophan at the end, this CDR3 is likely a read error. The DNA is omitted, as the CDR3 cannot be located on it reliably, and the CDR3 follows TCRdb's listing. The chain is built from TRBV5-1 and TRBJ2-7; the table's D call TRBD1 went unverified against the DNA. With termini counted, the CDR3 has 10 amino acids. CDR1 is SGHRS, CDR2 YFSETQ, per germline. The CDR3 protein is CASSFGTGGS.

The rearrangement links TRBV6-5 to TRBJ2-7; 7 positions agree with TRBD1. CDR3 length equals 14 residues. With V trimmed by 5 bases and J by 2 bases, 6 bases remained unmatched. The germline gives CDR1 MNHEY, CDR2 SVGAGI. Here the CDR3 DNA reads TGTGCCAGCAGTCGACAGGGCGGCCCCTACGAGCAGTACTTC. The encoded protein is CASSRQGGPYEQYF.

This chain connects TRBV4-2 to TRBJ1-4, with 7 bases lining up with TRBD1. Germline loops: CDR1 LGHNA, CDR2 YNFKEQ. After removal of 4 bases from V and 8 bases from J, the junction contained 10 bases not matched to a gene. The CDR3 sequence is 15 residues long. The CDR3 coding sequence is TGTGCCAGCAGCCCCCAGACAGGGCCAAAGGAAAAACTGTTTTTT. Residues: CASSPQTGPKEKLFF.

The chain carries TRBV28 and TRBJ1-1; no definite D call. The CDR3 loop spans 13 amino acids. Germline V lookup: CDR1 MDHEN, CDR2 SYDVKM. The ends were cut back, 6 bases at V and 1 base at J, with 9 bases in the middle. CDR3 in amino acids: CASRWGENTEAFF. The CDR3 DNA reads TGTGCCAGCAGGTGGGGAGAGAACACTGAAGCTTTCTTT. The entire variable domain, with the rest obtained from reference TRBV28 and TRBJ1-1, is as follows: DVKVTQSSRYLVKRTGEKVFLECVQDMDHENMFWYRQDPGLGLRLIYFSYDVKMKEKGDIPEGYSVSREKKERFSLILESASTNQTSMYLCASRWGENTEAFFGQGTRLTVV.

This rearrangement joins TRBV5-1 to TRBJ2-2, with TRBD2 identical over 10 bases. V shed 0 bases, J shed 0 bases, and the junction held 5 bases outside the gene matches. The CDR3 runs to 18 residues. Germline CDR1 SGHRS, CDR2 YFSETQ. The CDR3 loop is CASSLVASGGTNTGELFF. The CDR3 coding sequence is TGCGCCAGCAGCTTGGTGGCTAGCGGGGGAACGAACACCGGGGAGCTGTTTTTT. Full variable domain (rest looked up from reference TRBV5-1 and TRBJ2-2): KAGVTQTPRYLIKTRGQQVTLSCSPISGHRSVSWYQQTPGQGLQFLFEYFSETQRNKGNFPGRFSGRQFSNSRSEMNVSTLELGDSALYLCASSLVASGGTNTGELFFGEGSRLTVL.

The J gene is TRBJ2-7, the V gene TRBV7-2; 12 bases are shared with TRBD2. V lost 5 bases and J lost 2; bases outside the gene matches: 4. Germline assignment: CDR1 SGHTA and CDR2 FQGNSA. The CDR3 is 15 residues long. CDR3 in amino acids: CASSVASGGAYEQYF. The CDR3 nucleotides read TGTGCCAGCAGCGTTGCTAGCGGGGGGGCCTACGAGCAGTACTTC.

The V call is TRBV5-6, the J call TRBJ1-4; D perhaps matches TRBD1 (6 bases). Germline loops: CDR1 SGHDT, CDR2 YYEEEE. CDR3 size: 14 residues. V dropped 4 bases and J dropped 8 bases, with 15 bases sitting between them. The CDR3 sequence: CASSPTGLAEKLFF. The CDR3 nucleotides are TGTGCCAGCAGCCCTACAGGGCTGGCCGAAAAACTGTTTTTT.

The CDR3 loop reads CASSTPGQGAFEQYF. CDR3 sequence (DNA): TGTGCCAGTAGTACACCGGGACAGGGGGCGTTCGAGCAGTACTTC. This chain connects TRBV19 to TRBJ2-7; TRBD1 matches at 12 bases. Germline trimming cut 4 bases from V and 6 bases from J; bases unmatched to any gene: 7. Germline V gives CDR1 LNHDA, CDR2 SQIVND (reference sequence). The CDR3 is 15 residues long.

For the CDR3, the DNA is TGTGCCAGCAGCCTTCTTTCGGGGAACACTGAAGCTTTCTTT. It codes for CASSLLSGNTEAFF. The chain recombines TRBV7-3 with TRBJ1-1; D not certain. Looked up from germline, CDR1 is SGHTA and CDR2 is FQGTGA. The V and J ends lost 5 bases and 1 base respectively, with 11 bases between them. There are 14 residues in the CDR3.